A selection of T cell receptor beta chains follows, all from one sample in a study of cytomegalovirus exposure and HLA in healthy donors. Clones were sequenced by immunoSEQ multiplex PCR, and TCRdb holds only the in-frame ones, with some missing. This sample carries under 200,000 clones, approximately 86% of them seen once, and the ten largest clones take about 2.3%. Sample: PBMCs. Source of these receptors: a woman aged 18-30 years in good health and CMV-seronegative. CDR3s include the opening cysteine and the closing phenylalanine or tryptophan. Fields, in order: V gene, CDR3 length, D gene, J gene, CDR3 protein, CDR3 DNA. The D gene is left open where the match is weak.

>TRBV4-3|17|TRBD2|TRBJ2-3
CASSPRGSGSFGDTQYF
TGCGCCAGCAGCCCCCGGGGGAGCGGGAGCTTTGGAGATACGCAGTATTTT
>TRBV29-1|13|TRBD2|TRBJ2-7
CSVQASGTYEQYF
TGCAGCGTTCAGGCTAGCGGGACCTACGAGCAGTACTTC
>TRBV28|14|TRBD1|TRBJ1-5
CASNWGQGNQPQHF
TGTGCCAGCAACTGGGGACAGGGCAATCAGCCCCAGCATTTT
>TRBV6-5|16|NA|TRBJ1-1
CASSYDGEVMNTEAFF
TGTGCCAGCAGTTACGACGGGGAGGTTATGAACACTGAAGCTTTCTTT
>TRBV5-4|14|TRBD2|TRBJ2-7
CASLAGDRPYEQYF
TGTGCCAGCCTAGCGGGGGACAGACCCTACGAGCAGTACTTC
>TRBV9|17|TRBD1|TRBJ2-1
CASSVQGASEIHNEQFF
TGTGCCAGCAGCGTTCAGGGGGCTAGTGAAATTCACAATGAGCAGTTCTTC
>TRBV7-6|15|NA|TRBJ2-7
CASSPSTPTHYEQYF
TGTGCCAGCAGCCCCTCGACTCCTACCCACTACGAGCAGTACTTC
>TRBV10-1|13|TRBD2|TRBJ2-7
CAGSGGTTYEQYF
TGCGCCGGGAGCGGGGGGACAACCTACGAGCAGTACTTC
>TRBV7-2|15|NA|TRBJ1-5
CASSSSYLSNQPQHF
TGTGCCAGCAGCTCCAGTTATCTTAGCAATCAGCCCCAGCATTTT
>TRBV7-9|14|TRBD1|TRBJ1-1
CASSPGGWSTEAFF
TGTGCCAGCAGCCCAGGGGGGTGGAGCACTGAAGCTTTCTTT
>TRBV7-2|12|NA|TRBJ1-2
CASSFNRDGYTF
TGTGCCAGCAGCTTTAACAGGGATGGCTACACCTTC
>TRBV19|17|TRBD1|TRBJ1-2
CASTATHSGGPPYGYTF
TGTGCCAGTACCGCAACGCATTCAGGGGGCCCTCCCTATGGCTACACCTTC
>TRBV5-4|13|NA|TRBJ2-7
CASSFPQGHEQYF
TGTGCCAGCAGCTTTCCGCAGGGCCACGAGCAGTACTTC
>TRBV27|12|NA|TRBJ2-1
CASSGSGNEQFF
TGTGCCAGCAGTGGATCAGGAAATGAGCAGTTCTTC
>TRBV30|13|NA|TRBJ2-5
CAWAGQGEETQYF
TGTGCCTGGGCGGGGCAGGGGGAAGAGACCCAGTACTTC
>TRBV18|13|NA|TRBJ2-7
CASSPSGTNEQYF
TGTGCCAGCTCACCATCCGGGACAAATGAGCAGTACTTC
>TRBV9|16|NA|TRBJ1-6
CASSVGSPQANSPLHF
TGTGCCAGCAGCGTAGGGTCCCCACAGGCGAATTCACCCCTCCACTTT